This T cell receptor (beta chain) was identified during a study of PD-L1 blockade in urothelial cancer. Findings and caveats of the study: Those patients who achieved durable benefit carried more tumor-infiltrating T lymphocytes.

Comment on this clone: Its cognate antigen is unknown.

The CDR3 runs to 19 residues. Here immunoSEQ multiplex PCR was the method, and the copy in TCRdb shows in-frame clones only, minus some. The data contain 35,000 to 45,000 clones, 35% to 40% of them seen just once; the ten biggest clones take up 8% to 9.5%. This TCR derives from a man aged 60 to 75 with urothelial cancer. This specimen was tumor tissue, taken before atezolizumab (anti-PD-L1) treatment. This chain uses TRBV12-2 with TRBJ1-2; the table names TRBD1, a call not compared with the DNA. TRBV12-2 is a recognized pseudogene. CDR3: CASRFIAGDRGNSHYGYTF. Written as DNA, the CDR3 is TGTGCAAGTCGCTTTATAGCGGGTGACAGGGGGAATAGCCACTATGGCTACACCTTC.